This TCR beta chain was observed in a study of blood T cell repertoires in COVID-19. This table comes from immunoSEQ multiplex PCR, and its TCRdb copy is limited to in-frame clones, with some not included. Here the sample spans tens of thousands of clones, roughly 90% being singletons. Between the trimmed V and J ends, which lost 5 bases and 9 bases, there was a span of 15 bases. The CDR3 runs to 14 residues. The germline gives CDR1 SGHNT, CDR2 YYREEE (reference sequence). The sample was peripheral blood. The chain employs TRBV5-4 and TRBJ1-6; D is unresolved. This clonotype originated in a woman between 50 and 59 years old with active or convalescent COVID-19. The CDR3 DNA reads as TGTGCCAGCAGTGACGACCCGGCGGGTTCACCCCTCCACTTT. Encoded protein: CASSDDPAGSPLHF. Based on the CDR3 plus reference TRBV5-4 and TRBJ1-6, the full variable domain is ETGVTQSPTHLIKTRGQQVTLRCSSQSGHNTVSWYQQALGQGPQFIFQYYREEENGRGNFPPRFSGLQFPNYSSELNVNALELDDSALYLCASSDDPAGSPLHFGNGTRLTVT.